What follows are 18 T cell receptor beta chains derived from one specimen sequenced in a study of blood T cell repertoires in COVID-19. Clones were read by immunoSEQ multiplex PCR, and TCRdb kept only the in-frame ones, dropping some. The table has about 330,000 clones, 80% to 90% seen once; the top ten hold around 9.9%. Material: peripheral blood. These receptors were collected from a man aged 25-45 years with COVID-19, enrolled during active disease.

The chain recombines TRBV2 with TRBJ2-5; no clear D gene. Deletions cut 6 bases from V and 7 bases from J, with 9 bases between. Germline CDR1 SNHLY, CDR2 FYNNEI. This CDR3 has 11 residues. In DNA, the CDR3 is TGTGCCAGCAGCGCCTCCGGGACCCAGTACTTC. Translation gives CASSASGTQYF.

The gene calls are TRBV6-5 and TRBJ1-3, with no clear D. Germline CDR1 MNHEY, CDR2 SVGAGI. V lost 6 bases, J lost 4 bases, and 7 bases lay in between. The CDR3 contains 12 residues. The DNA for the CDR3 is TGTGCCAGCAGATCCGAGGGAAACACCATATATTTT. Translation: CASRSEGNTIYF.

This chain links TRBV28 with TRBJ2-4, with no clear D. From germline, CDR1 is MDHEN and CDR2 SYDVKM. CDR3 length: 15 amino acids. Trimming took off 3 bases at V and 0 bases at J, with 9 bases between the two ends. CDR3: CASSFGSEAKNIQYF. Here the CDR3 DNA reads TGTGCCAGCAGTTTCGGTTCCGAAGCCAAAAACATTCAGTACTTC.

The chain has TRBV12-3 or TRBV12-4 and TRBJ1-2; D is possibly TRBD1 (6 bases). This CDR3 has 11 amino acids. V was trimmed by 11 bases and J by 7 bases, leaving 14 bases between them. Here the CDR3 DNA reads TGTGCCGGCGGGGGGGCCGGTGGCTACACCTTC. Its protein is CAGGGAGGYTF.

This chain connects TRBV19 to TRBJ2-7, with 9 bases matching TRBD1. The CDR3 spans 14 residues. The germline V gene has CDR1 LNHDA and CDR2 SQIVND (reference sequence). Losses at the gene ends were 7 bases for V and 4 bases for J; bases not matched to a gene: 8. Here the CDR3 DNA reads TGTGCCAGTAAACCTAGGACAGGGGAATACGAGCAGTACTTC. It specifies CASKPRTGEYEQYF. Filled out from reference TRBV19 and TRBJ2-7, the complete variable domain reads DGGITQSPKYLFRKEGQNVTLSCEQNLNHDAMYWYRQDPGQGLRLIYYSQIVNDFQKGDIAEGYSVSREKKESFPLTVTSAQKNPTAFYLCASKPRTGEYEQYFGPGTRLTVT.

V gene TRBV9 combines with J gene TRBJ1-3; D possibly corresponds to TRBD1 (5 bases). The CDR3 consists of 16 residues. The germline V and J ends were trimmed by 3 bases and 7 bases, with 20 bases remaining between them. CDR1 SGDLS and CDR2 YYNGEE come from the germline V gene. CDR3 loop: CASSASRVEVRNTIYF. CDR3 coding DNA: TGTGCCAGCAGCGCGAGCAGGGTAGAGGTTCGGAACACCATATATTTT.

V and J are TRBV12-3 or TRBV12-4 and TRBJ1-1; possible D gene TRBD1, 5 bases. Trimming stripped 7 bases from V and 4 bases from J, with 10 bases between. CDR3 length: 12 amino acids. In DNA, the CDR3 is TGTGCCAGCACAGGGCTGGCCACTGAAGCTTTCTTT. Amino acids: CASTGLATEAFF.

The chain combines TRBV6-2 or TRBV6-3 with TRBJ2-7, with TRBD2 as a possible D gene (5 bases). V dropped 5 bases and J dropped 3 bases, with 17 bases sitting between them. CDR1 and CDR2 (germline): MNHEY, SVGEGT. The CDR3 runs 15 residues. Here the CDR3 DNA reads TGTGCCAGCAGTCTAGCCCAGGTGTCTGGCTACGAGCAGTACTTC. Protein product: CASSLAQVSGYEQYF.

The V gene is TRBV28, the J gene TRBJ2-7, with a weak D call TRBD1 (6 bases). This CDR3 spans 13 amino acids. V gave up 3 bases and J gave up 0 bases, with 6 bases separating them. The germline CDR1 and CDR2 sequences are MDHEN and SYDVKM. This CDR3 is CASSLDSSYEQYF. For the CDR3, the DNA is TGTGCCAGCAGTTTGGACAGCTCCTACGAGCAGTACTTC.

The gene calls are TRBV30 and TRBJ1-5; D not resolved. This CDR3 has 16 amino acids. Trimming took off 3 bases at V and 3 bases at J, with 18 bases between the two ends. Germline V gene lookup returns CDR1 GTSNPN and CDR2 SVGIG (reference sequence). The CDR3 sequence: CAWSQGQPGDNQPQHF. CDR3 nucleotide sequence: TGTGCCTGGAGCCAAGGGCAGCCCGGGGACAATCAGCCCCAGCATTTT.

Comments on this clone: This clone may be a read error of a much larger clone one base away. The rearrangement joins TRBV6-2 or TRBV6-3 to TRBJ2-5, with 9 bases lining up with TRBD1. V shed 5 bases and J 4 bases; nucleotides not matched to a gene: 5. Germline V gene sequence: CDR1 MNHEY, CDR2 SVGEGT. The CDR3 covers 14 residues. The CDR3 DNA reads TGTGCCAGCAGTCTACAGGGGGCCGGAGAGACCCAGTACTTC. Amino acid sequence: CASSLQGAGETQYF.

The CDR3 region has the DNA TGTGCCAGCAGCCAAGCATCGGGACAGAGTGAAGCTTTCTTT. Its translation: CASSQASGQSEAFF. The rearrangement joins TRBV4-2 to TRBJ1-1; 7 nucleotides agree with TRBD1. The CDR3 loop spans 14 amino acids. V dropped 1 base and J dropped 7; count of bases not matched to a gene: 6. Germline V lookup: CDR1 LGHNA, CDR2 YNFKEQ.

The V call is TRBV7-9, the J call TRBJ2-7; D unresolved. The CDR3 runs 13 residues. The V gene's germline CDR1 is SEHNR and CDR2 FQNEAQ (reference sequence). With 5 bases removed from V and 2 bases from J, the gap between germline ends came to 10 bases. The DNA of the CDR3 is TGTGCCAGCAGCGCCGGGTTCGCCTACGAGCAGTACTTC. Its translation is CASSAGFAYEQYF.

The chain couples TRBV4-2 to TRBJ2-1, with a tentative D call TRBD1 (5 bases). The CDR3 extends over 17 amino acids. Germline loops: CDR1 LGHNA, CDR2 YNFKEQ. Deletions cut 0 bases from V and 7 bases from J, with 19 bases between. The CDR3 DNA sequence: TGTGCCAGCAGCCAAGATTCAGGGCCTGGTCTCTATAATGAGCAGTTCTTC. Its translation: CASSQDSGPGLYNEQFF.

The rearrangement uses TRBV5-5 and TRBJ1-4; TRBD1 agrees at 9 bases. Trimming removed 4 bases from V and 0 bases from J; junction bases left unmatched: 10. The length of the CDR3 is 18 residues. Looked up from germline, CDR1 is SGHKS and CDR2 is YYEKEE (reference sequence). The CDR3 region has the DNA TGTGCCAGCAGCCCCGGGACAGGGTATGGCGCAACTAATGAAAAACTGTTTTTT. Protein sequence: CASSPGTGYGATNEKLFF.

V usage is TRBV7-2 and J usage is TRBJ1-1, with 7 bases that match TRBD1. V shed 2 bases and J 4 bases; nucleotides not matched to a gene: 13. This CDR3 has 17 residues. CDR1 is SGHTA, CDR2 FQGNSA, per germline. The DNA of the CDR3 is TGTGCCAGCAGCTTAAATTCCGCCAGGGGGTCAGGCACTGAAGCTTTCTTT. It codes for CASSLNSARGSGTEAFF.

This chain connects TRBV28 to TRBJ1-4; D not certain. Germline V gene data show CDR1 as MDHEN and CDR2 as SYDVKM. V shed 4 bases and J shed 8 bases, with 14 bases lying between them. The CDR3 totals 14 residues. This CDR3 reads CASSYSRLKEKLFF. CDR3 nucleotide sequence: TGTGCCAGCAGTTACTCCAGGTTGAAGGAAAAACTGTTTTTT.

The chain combines TRBV28 with TRBJ1-2, with TRBD1 matching 8 bases. Trimming removed 6 bases from V and 3 bases from J; junction bases left unmatched: 9. The CDR3 consists of 15 residues. CDR1 MDHEN and CDR2 SYDVKM come from the germline V gene. The CDR3 DNA follows: TGTGCCAGCAGCTTCAGCGGACAGGGCTACTATGGCTACACCTTC. Its protein is CASSFSGQGYYGYTF.